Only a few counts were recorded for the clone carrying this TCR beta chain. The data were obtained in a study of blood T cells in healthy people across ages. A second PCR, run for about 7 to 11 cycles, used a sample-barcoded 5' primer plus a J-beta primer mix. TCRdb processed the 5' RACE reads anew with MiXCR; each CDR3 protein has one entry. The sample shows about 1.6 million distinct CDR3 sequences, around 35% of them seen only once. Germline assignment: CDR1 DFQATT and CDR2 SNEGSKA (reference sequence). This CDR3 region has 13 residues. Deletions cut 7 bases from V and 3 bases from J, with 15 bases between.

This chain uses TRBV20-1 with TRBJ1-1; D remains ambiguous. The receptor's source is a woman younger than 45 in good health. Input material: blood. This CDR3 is CSVKVGSDTEAFF. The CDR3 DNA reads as TGCAGTGTTAAGGTCGGGTCGGACACTGAAGCTTTCTTT.